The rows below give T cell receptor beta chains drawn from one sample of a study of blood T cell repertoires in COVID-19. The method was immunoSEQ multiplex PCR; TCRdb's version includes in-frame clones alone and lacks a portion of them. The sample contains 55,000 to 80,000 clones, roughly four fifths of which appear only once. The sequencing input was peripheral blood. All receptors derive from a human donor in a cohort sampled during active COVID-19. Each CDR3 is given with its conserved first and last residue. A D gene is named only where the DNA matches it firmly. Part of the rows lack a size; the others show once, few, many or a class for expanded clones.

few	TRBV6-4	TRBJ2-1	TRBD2	TGTGCCAGCAGCATCGGGGGGGGCAATGAGCAGTTCTTC	CASSIGGGNEQFF
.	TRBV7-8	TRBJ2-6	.	TGTGCCAGCAGCTCAGGAGGCTCTGGGGCCAACGTCCTGACTTTC	CASSSGGSGANVLTF
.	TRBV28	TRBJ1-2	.	TGTGCCAGCAGTCTACGGAGGGTTGGCTACACCTTC	CASSLRRVGYTF
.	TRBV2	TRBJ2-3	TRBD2	TGTGCCAGCAGTGTAACTAGCGGGGGCGCAGATACGCAGTATTTT	CASSVTSGGADTQYF
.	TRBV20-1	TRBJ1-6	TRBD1	TGCAGTGCTAGTAGGGGACAGTCTGGGTCACCCCTCCACTTT	CSASRGQSGSPLHF
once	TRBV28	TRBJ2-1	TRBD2	TGTGCCAGCAGTTCGCGAGAGCGGGGGGGCCGGGTTGAGCAGTTCTTC	CASSSRERGGRVEQFF
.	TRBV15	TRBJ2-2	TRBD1	TGTGCCACCAACATAGGGACAGGGGCCTTCTACCCCACCGGGGAGCTGTTTTTT	CATNIGTGAFYPTGELFF
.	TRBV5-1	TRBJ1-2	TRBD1	TGCGCCAGCAGCGTGACAGGGTATGGCTACACCTTC	CASSVTGYGYTF
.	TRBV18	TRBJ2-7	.	TGTGCCAGCTCGGAGGGCCTCCTCTCCTACGAGCAGTACTTC	CASSEGLLSYEQYF
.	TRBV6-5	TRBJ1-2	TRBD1	TGTGCCAGCAGTCCCACAGGGGGGAACTATGGCTACACCTTC	CASSPTGGNYGYTF
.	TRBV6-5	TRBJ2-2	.	TGTGCCAGCAGTACAGAGTTTGGAACCGGGGAGCTGTTTTTT	CASSTEFGTGELFF
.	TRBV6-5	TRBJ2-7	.	TGTGCCAGCACCAACAGGGCGAACTCCTACGAGCAGTACTTC	CASTNRANSYEQYF
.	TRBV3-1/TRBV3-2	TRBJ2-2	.	TGTGCCAGCAGCCGGCTTTCGGGTACCGGGGAGCTGTTTTTT	CASSRLSGTGELFF
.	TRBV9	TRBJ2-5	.	TGTGCCAGCAGCGTATCGGTATTTGAGACCCAGTACTTC	CASSVSVFETQYF
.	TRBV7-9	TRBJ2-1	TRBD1	TGTGCCAGCAGCTTAGCCGGGACAGGGATAATCAATGAGCAGTTCTTC	CASSLAGTGIINEQFF
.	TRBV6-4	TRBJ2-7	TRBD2	TGTGCCAGCAGTTCAGGAGAGCGGGGCTTATCCCACGAGCAGTACTTC	CASSSGERGLSHEQYF
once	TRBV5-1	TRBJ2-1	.	TGCGCCAGCAGCCTTGGCGGGACGGCCACACCCTCCTACAATGAGCAGTTCTTC	CASSLGGTATPSYNEQFF
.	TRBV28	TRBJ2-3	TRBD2	TGTGCCAGCAGTAACACCGGGACTAACGCAGATACGCAGTATTTT	CASSNTGTNADTQYF
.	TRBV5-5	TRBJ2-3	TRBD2	TGTGCCAGCAGCGGGGGTCTTGCGGGGGGTGGGGCAGATACGCAGTATTTT	CASSGGLAGGGADTQYF
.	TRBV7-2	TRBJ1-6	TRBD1	TGTGCCAGCAGCTTAGTCGGGACAGACAATTCACCCCTCCACTTT	CASSLVGTDNSPLHF
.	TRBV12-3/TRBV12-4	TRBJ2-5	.	TGTGCCAGCAGTTTGAGGGAAGAGACCCAGTACTTC	CASSLREETQYF
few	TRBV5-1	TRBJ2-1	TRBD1	TGCGCCAGCAGCTTGGTAGGGACAGCATACAATGAGCAGTTCTTC	CASSLVGTAYNEQFF